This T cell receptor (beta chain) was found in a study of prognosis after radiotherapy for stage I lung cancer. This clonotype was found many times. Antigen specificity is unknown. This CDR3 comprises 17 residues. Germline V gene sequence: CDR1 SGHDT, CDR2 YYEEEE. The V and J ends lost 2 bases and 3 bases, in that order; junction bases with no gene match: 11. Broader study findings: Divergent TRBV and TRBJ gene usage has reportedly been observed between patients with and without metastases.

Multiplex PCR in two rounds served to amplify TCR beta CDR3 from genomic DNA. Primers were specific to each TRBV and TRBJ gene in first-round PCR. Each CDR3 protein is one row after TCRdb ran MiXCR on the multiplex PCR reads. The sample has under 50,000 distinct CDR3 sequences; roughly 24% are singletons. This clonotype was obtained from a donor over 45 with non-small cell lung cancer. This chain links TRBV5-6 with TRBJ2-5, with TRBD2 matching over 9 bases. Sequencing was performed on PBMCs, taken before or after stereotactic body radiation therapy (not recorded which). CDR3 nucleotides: TGTGCCAGCAGCTTTGGAATACCTGGGACTAGCAAAGAGACCCAGTACTTC. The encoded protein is CASSFGIPGTSKETQYF. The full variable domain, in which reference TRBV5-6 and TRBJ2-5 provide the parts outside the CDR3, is DAGVTQSPTHLIKTRGQQVTLRCSPKSGHDTVSWYQQALGQGPQFIFQYYEEEERQRGNFPDRFSGHQFPNYSSELNVNALLLGDSALYLCASSFGIPGTSKETQYFGPGTRLLVL.